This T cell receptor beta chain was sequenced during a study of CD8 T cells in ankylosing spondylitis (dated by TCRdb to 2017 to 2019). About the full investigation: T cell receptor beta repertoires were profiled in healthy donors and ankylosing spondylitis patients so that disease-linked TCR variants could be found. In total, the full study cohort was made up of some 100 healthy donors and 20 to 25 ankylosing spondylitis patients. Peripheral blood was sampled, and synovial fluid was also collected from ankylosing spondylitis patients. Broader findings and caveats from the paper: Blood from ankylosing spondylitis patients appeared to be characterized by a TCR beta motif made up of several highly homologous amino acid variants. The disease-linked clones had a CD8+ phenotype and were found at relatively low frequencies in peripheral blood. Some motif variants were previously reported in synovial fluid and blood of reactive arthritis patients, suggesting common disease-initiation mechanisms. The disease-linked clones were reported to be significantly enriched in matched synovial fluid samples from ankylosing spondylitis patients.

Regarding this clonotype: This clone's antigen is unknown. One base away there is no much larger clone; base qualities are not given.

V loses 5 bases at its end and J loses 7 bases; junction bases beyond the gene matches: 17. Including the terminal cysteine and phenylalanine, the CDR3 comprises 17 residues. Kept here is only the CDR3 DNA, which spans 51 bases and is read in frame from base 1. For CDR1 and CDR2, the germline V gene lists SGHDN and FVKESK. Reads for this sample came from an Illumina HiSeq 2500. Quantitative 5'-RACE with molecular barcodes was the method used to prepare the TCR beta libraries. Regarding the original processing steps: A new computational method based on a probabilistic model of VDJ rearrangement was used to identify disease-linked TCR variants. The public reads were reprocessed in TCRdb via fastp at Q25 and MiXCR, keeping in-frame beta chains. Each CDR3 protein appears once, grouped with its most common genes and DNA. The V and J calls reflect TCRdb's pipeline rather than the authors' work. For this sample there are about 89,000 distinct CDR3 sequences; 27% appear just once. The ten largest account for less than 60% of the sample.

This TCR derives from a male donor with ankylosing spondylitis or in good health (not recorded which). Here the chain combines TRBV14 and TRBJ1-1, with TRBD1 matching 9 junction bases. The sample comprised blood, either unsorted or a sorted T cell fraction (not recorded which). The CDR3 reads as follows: CASSFEQGAVGLGEAFF. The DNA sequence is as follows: TGTGCCAGCAGCTTCGAACAGGGGGCTGTTGGCTTGGGTGAAGCTTTCTTT.